The clone carrying this T cell receptor (beta chain) was detected a few times. The data were taken from a study of blood T cells in healthy people across ages. V lost 0 bases, J lost 6 bases, and 11 bases lay in between. Germline lookup yields CDR1 MNHEY and CDR2 SVGAGI. The CDR3 runs to 15 residues. Researchers collected around 11 milliliters of peripheral blood from every single donor. Combining a sample-barcoded 5' primer with a J-beta primer mix, a second PCR ran for about 7 to 12 cycles. TCRdb analysed the 5' RACE reads with MiXCR anew, one entry per CDR3 protein. The sample includes 800,000 or so distinct CDR3 sequences, more than 20% seen only once; the top ten take 3.7%. The data also belong to a second study, concerning T cells of mothers and their children. As that study records: Added by the second PCR's M1S primer were sample barcodes and 2-4 random nucleotides. The TCR beta CDR3 read count exceeded 9.5 million for each mother and was several million for each child.

V usage is TRBV6-5 and J usage is TRBJ1-4; D not resolved. The sample consisted of blood. This clonotype was sampled from a boy aged 10-17 years in good health. CDR3 amino acids: CASSYSAATDEKLFF. CDR3 DNA sequence: TGTGCCAGCAGTTACTCGGCAGCCACGGATGAAAAACTGTTTTTT.